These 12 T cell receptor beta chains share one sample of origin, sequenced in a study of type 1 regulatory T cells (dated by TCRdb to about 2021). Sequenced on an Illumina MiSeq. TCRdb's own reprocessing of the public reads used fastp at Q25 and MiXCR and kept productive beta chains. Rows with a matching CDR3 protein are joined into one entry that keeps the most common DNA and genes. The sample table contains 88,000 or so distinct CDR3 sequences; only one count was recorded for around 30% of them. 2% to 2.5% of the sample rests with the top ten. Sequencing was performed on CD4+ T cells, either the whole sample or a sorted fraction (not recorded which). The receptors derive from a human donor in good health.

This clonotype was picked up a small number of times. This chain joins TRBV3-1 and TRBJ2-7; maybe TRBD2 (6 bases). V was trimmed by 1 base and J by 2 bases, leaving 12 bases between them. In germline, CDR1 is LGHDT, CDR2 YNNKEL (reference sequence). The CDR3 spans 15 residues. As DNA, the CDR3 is TGTGCCAGCAGCCAAGTGGGGGGATCCCCCTACGAGCAGTACTTC. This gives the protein CASSQVGGSPYEQYF.

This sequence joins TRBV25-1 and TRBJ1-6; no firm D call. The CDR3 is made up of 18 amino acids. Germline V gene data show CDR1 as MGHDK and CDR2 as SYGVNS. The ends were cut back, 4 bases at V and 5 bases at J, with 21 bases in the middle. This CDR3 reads CASSGPLGGRENNSPLHF. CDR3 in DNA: TGTGCCAGCAGTGGACCACTGGGCGGGAGAGAGAATAATTCACCCCTCCACTTT.

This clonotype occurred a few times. CDR3 in DNA: TGTGCCAGCAGCCCAAGCGGTAGTGCCAGCTCTGGGGCCAACGTCCTGACTTTC. This gives the protein CASSPSGSASSGANVLTF. The chain employs TRBV9 and TRBJ2-6; tentatively, D is TRBD2 (5 bases). This CDR3 is built from 18 residues. V gave up 4 bases and J gave up 0 bases, with 17 bases separating them. Germline CDR1 SGDLS, CDR2 YYNGEE.

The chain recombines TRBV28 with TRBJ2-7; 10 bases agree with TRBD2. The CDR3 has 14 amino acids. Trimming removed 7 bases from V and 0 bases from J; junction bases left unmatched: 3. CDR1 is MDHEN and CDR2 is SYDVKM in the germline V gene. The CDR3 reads CASIASGSSYEQYF. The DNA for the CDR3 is TGTGCCAGCATAGCTAGCGGGAGCTCCTACGAGCAGTACTTC. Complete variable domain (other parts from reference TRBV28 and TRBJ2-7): DVKVTQSSRYLVKRTGEKVFLECVQDMDHENMFWYRQDPGLGLRLIYFSYDVKMKEKGDIPEGYSVSREKKERFSLILESASTNQTSMYLCASIASGSSYEQYFGPGTRLTVT.

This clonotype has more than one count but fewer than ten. The CDR3, as DNA: TGCGCCAGCAGCCAGCAGAGAGGCGCGGAGGGCTACACCTTC. It codes for CASSQQRGAEGYTF. The gene calls are TRBV4-1 and TRBJ1-2; unclear D gene. This CDR3 spans 14 amino acids. The germline V and J ends were trimmed by 3 bases and 8 bases, with 16 bases remaining between them. The germline V gene encodes CDR1 MGHRA and CDR2 YSYEKL.

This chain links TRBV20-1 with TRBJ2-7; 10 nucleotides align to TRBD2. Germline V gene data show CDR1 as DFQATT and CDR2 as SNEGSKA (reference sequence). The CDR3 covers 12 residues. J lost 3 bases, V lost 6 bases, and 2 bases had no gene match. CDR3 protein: CSAIAGGYEQYF. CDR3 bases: TGCAGTGCCATAGCGGGAGGCTACGAGCAGTACTTC.

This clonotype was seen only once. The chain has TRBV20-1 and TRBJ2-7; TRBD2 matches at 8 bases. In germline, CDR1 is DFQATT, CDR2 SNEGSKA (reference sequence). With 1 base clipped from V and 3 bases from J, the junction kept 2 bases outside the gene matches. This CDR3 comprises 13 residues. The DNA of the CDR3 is TGCAGTGCTAGAGCGGGAGGGATCTACGAGCAGTACTTC. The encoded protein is CSARAGGIYEQYF.

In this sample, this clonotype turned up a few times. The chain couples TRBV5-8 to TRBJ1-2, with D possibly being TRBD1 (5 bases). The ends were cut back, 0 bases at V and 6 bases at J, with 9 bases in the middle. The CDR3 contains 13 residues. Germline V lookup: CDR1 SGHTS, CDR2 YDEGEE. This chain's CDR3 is CASSLAGTDGYTF. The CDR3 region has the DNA TGTGCCAGCAGCTTGGCCGGGACGGATGGCTACACCTTC.

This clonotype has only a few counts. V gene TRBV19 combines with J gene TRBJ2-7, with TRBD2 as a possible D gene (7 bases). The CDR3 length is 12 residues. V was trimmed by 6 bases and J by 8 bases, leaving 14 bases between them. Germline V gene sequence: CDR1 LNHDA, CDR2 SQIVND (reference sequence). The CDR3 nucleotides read TGTGCCAGTAGCCTGGGGGGGGACAAGCAGTACTTC. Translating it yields CASSLGGDKQYF.

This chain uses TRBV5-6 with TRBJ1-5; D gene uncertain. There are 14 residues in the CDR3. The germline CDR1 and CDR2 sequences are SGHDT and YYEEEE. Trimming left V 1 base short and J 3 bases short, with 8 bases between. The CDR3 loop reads CASSLPGNNQPQHF. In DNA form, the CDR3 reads TGTGCCAGCAGCTTGCCCGGAAACAATCAGCCCCAGCATTTT.

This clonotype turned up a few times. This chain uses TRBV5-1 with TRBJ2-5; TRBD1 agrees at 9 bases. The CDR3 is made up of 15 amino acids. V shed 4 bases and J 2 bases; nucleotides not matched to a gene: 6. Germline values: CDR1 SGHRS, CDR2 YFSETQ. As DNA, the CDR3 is TGCGCCAGCAGCACAGAAGGGACAGGGCAAGAGACCCAGTACTTC. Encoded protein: CASSTEGTGQETQYF.

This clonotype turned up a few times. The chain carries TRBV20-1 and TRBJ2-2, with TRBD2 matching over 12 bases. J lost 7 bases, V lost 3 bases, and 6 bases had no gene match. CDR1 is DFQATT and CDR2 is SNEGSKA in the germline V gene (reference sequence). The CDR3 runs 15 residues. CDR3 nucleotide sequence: TGCAGTGCTAGCTCTAGCGGGAGGGCCGGCGGGGAGCTGTTTTTT. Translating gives CSASSSGRAGGELFF.